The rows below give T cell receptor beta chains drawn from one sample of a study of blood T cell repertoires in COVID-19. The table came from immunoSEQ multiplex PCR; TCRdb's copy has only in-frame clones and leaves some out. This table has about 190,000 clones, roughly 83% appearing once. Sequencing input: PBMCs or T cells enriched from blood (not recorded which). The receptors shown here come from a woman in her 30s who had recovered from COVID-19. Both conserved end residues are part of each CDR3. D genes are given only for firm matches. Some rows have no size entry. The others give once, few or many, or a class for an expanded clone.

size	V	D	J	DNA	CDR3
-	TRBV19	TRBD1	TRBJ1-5	TGTGCCAGCCGAATTGATGGGACAGGGGGCGCGGGCGGTCAGCCCCAGCATTTT	CASRIDGTGGAGGQPQHF
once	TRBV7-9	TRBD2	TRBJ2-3	TGTGCCAGCAGCTCCCTACTAGCGGGAGGCGTCACAGATACGCAGTATTTT	CASSSLLAGGVTDTQYF
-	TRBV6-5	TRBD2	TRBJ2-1	TGTGCCAGCAGTCTTAGCGGGAGGGCGTACAATGAGCAGTTCTTC	CASSLSGRAYNEQFF
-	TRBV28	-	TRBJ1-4	TGTGCCAGCAGTTCCCTGGGCAGGCTGAATGAAAAACTGTTTTTT	CASSSLGRLNEKLFF
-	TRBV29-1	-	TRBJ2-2	TGCAGCGTTGAACGGGACGCGGGGAACGCCGGGGAGCTGTTTTTT	CSVERDAGNAGELFF
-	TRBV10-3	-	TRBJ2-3	TGTGCCATCAAAGGGGGTGTTAGCACAGATACGCAGTATTTT	CAIKGGVSTDTQYF
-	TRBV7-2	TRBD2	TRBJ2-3	TGTGCCAGCAGCTTGACTAGCGGGGCCCTGGCAGATACGCAGTATTTT	CASSLTSGALADTQYF
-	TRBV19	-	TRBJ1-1	TGTGCCAGTAGACAGACAGGTTTATTGACTGAAGCTTTCTTT	CASRQTGLLTEAFF
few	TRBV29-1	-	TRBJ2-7	TGCAGCGTTCGTTTGCGCTCCTACGAGCAGTACTTC	CSVRLRSYEQYF
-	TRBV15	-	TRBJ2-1	TGTGCCACCGCCCTCGGAGCGGCCCAGCGTGAGCAGTTCTTC	CATALGAAQREQFF
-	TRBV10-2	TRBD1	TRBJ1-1	TGCGCCAGCCAGGGGGTGTGGGATGGGACTGAAGCTTTCTTT	CASQGVWDGTEAFF
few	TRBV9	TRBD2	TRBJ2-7	TGTGCCAGCAGCGTAGGCGGGAGTCCCTACGAGCAGTACTTC	CASSVGGSPYEQYF
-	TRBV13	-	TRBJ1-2	TGTGCCAGCAGCTCGACAGGTGGGTCGATGGGACATGGCTACACCTTC	CASSSTGGSMGHGYTF
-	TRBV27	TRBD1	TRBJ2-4	TGTGCCAGCAAACAGGGGACAGGTCTGGCCAAAAACATTCAGTACTTC	CASKQGTGLAKNIQYF
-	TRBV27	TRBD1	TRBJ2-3	TGTGCCAGCAGTCCACGGACAGGGCGAGCAGATACGCAGTATTTT	CASSPRTGRADTQYF
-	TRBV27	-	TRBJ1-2	TGTGCCAGCAGTCCTCATCGACAGACTCTTATTGGCTATGGCTACACCTTC	CASSPHRQTLIGYGYTF
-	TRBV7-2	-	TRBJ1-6	TGTGCCAGCAGCTTAGTCCGGGGATACCCGAATTCACCCCTCCACTTT	CASSLVRGYPNSPLHF
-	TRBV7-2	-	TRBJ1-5	TGTGCCAGCAGCTCCCGCCGGGACATTCAGGGCAATCAGCCCCAGCATTTT	CASSSRRDIQGNQPQHF
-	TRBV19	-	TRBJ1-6	TGTGCCAGTACCGGACAGAATTCACCCCTCCACTTT	CASTGQNSPLHF
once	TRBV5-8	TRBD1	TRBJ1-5	TGTGCCAGCAGCCTCACCTGGGGACAGGCCAATCAGCCCCAGCATTTT	CASSLTWGQANQPQHF
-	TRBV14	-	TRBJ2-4	TGTGCCAGCAGTCCACTAGGCCCCAGAGGCATTCAGTACTTC	CASSPLGPRGIQYF
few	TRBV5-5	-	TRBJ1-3	TGTGCCAGCAGCTTGGACCCCAGGGGTGACACCATATATTTT	CASSLDPRGDTIYF
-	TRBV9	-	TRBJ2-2	TGTGCCAGCAGCGTAGAGGCGGTAGCCGGGGAGCTGTTTTTT	CASSVEAVAGELFF
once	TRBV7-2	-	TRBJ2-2	TGTGCCAGCAGCTCATCTCGGGTCGCCGGGGAGCTGTTTTTT	CASSSSRVAGELFF
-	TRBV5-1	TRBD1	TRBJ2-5	TGCGCCAGCAGCTTGGGAGGGGGCCCCCAAGAGACCCAGTACTTC	CASSLGGGPQETQYF
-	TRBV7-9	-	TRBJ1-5	TGTGCCAGCAGCTCGCAGCATCTGGGGGCCCAGCCCCAGCATTTT	CASSSQHLGAQPQHF
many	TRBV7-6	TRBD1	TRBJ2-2	TGTGCCAGCAGCTTAGCGGGGGCAGGGGGCAACGGGGAGCTGTTTTTT	CASSLAGAGGNGELFF
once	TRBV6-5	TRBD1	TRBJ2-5	TGTGCCAGCACCGAAACAGGGGGTTATAGAGAGACCCAGTACTTC	CASTETGGYRETQYF
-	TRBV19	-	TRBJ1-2	TGTGCCAGTAGCCTTAGGCGGGGTTTTGGCTACACCTTC	CASSLRRGFGYTF
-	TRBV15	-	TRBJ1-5	TGTGCCACCAGCAGGTACAATCAGCCCCAGCATTTT	CATSRYNQPQHF
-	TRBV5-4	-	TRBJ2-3	TGTGCCAGCAGCTTGACACCTAGCACAGATACGCAGTATTTT	CASSLTPSTDTQYF
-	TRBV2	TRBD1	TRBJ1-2	TGTGCCAGCAGGCCGGGACAGGGCTATTCCCCCCACAACTATGGCTACACCTTC	CASRPGQGYSPHNYGYTF
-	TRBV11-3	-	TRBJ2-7	TGTGCCAGCAGCTTCGGAACAGGTTCCTACGAGCAGTACTTC	CASSFGTGSYEQYF
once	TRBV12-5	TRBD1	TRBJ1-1	TGTGCTAGTGGTAAGACAGGGCTTAGCACTGAAGCTTTCTTT	CASGKTGLSTEAFF
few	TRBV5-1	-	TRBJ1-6	TGCGCCAGCAGCTTTAGAGAGGGTCAATCACCCCTCCACTTT	CASSFREGQSPLHF
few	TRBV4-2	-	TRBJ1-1	TGTGCCAGCAGCCAAGGCGGGAGTTTTACTGAAGCTTTCTTT	CASSQGGSFTEAFF
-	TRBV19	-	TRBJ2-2	TGTGCCAGTAGTTGGGGGCTGGGGACGAACACCGGGGAGCTGTTTTTT	CASSWGLGTNTGELFF
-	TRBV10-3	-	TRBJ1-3	TGTGCCGCGGGAACCATAGACACCATATATTTT	CAAGTIDTIYF
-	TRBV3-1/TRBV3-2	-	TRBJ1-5	TGTGCCAGCAGCCCCTCTCTTTTTCAGCCCCAGCATTTT	CASSPSLFQPQHF
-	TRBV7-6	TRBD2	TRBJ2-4	TGTGCCAGCAGTTTACGGGGGGGGCACGAGAACATTCAGTACTTC	CASSLRGGHENIQYF
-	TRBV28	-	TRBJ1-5	TGTGCCAGCAGTTTAGGCAGCAATCAGCCCCAGCATTTT	CASSLGSNQPQHF
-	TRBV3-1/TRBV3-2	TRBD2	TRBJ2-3	TGTGCCAGCAGCCCCCGGGAGGCTAGCACAGATACGCAGTATTTT	CASSPREASTDTQYF
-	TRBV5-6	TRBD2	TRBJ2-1	TGTGCCAGCAGCTTGGAGTTGCGGGAGGGCCTCTACAATGAGCAGTTCTTC	CASSLELREGLYNEQFF
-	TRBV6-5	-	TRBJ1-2	TGTGCCAGCAGAAAAACAGGAAACTATGGCTACACCTTC	CASRKTGNYGYTF
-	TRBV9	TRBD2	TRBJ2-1	TGTGCCAGCAGCTCCCGGGACTACGTCTACAATGAGCAGTTCTTC	CASSSRDYVYNEQFF
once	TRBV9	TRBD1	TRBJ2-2	TGTGCCAGCGGGCAAGGGGGCGGTTTTTCGACCGGGGAGCTGTTTTTT	CASGQGGGFSTGELFF
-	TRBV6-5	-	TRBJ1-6	TGTGCCAGCAATATCAGGGGAATGAATTCACCCCTCCACTTT	CASNIRGMNSPLHF
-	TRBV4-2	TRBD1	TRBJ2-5	TGTGCCAGCAGCCAAGATGGGGTCAGGGGGCTCGGGGAGACCCAGTACTTC	CASSQDGVRGLGETQYF
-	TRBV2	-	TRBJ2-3	TGTGCCAGCAGTGATTCCCAACAGGGAGCGCAGTATTTT	CASSDSQQGAQYF
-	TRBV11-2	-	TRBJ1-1	TGTGCCAGCAGGTTGGGACAAATGAACACTGAAGCTTTCTTT	CASRLGQMNTEAFF
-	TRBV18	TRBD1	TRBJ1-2	TGTGCCAGCTCACCAGATGGACAGGTTCTCTATGGCTACACCTTC	CASSPDGQVLYGYTF
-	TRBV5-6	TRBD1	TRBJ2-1	TGTGCCAGCAGCACCTGGGACAGGAGTTACAATGAGCAGTTCTTC	CASSTWDRSYNEQFF
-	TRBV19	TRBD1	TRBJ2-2	TGTGCCAGTAGTACAGGGACAGGGGGAACCGGGGAGCTGTTTTTT	CASSTGTGGTGELFF
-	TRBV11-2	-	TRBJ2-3	TGTGCCAGCAGCTTATATTCTGTTGGACAGCTCAAGGATACGCAGTATTTT	CASSLYSVGQLKDTQYF
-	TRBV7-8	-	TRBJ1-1	TGTGCCAGCACCGAAGGGTTTCGAGAGGGGAGGACTGAAGCTTTCTTT	CASTEGFREGRTEAFF
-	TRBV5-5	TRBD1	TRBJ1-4	TGTGCCAGCAGCTTGGGACAGGGAAGAGAAAAACTGTTTTTT	CASSLGQGREKLFF
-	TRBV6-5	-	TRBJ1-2	TGTGCCAGCACCAATTATGGGGCGGACGGCTACACCTTC	CASTNYGADGYTF
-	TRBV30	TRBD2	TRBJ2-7	TGTGCCTGGAGTGTACTAAAACTAGCGGGAGTTCGCTACGAGCAGTACTTC	CAWSVLKLAGVRYEQYF
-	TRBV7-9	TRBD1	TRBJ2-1	TGTGCCAGCAGCTTGGGACAGGGGACCCACAATGAGCAGTTCTTC	CASSLGQGTHNEQFF